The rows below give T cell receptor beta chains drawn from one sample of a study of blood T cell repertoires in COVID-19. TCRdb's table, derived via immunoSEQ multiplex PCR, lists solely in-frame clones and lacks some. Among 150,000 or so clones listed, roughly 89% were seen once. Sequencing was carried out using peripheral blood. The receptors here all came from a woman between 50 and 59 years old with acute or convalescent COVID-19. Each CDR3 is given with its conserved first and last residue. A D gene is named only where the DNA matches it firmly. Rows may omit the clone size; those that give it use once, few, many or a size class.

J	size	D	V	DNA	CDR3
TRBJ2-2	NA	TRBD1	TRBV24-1	TGTGCCACCAGTGATTCCGGGACAGGGGGCGCGTACACCGGGGAGCTGTTTTTT	CATSDSGTGGAYTGELFF
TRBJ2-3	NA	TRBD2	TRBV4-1	TGCGCCAGCAGCCAAGATACTAGCGGGGGACTCGCAGATACGCAGTATTTT	CASSQDTSGGLADTQYF
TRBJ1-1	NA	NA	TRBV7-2	TGTGCCAGCAGCTTACTGGGGCTGAACACTGAAGCTTTCTTT	CASSLLGLNTEAFF
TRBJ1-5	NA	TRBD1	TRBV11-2	TGTGCCAGCAGCCCAACGGAAGGGACAGGCCATCAGCCCCAGCATTTT	CASSPTEGTGHQPQHF
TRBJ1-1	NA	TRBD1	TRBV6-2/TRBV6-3	TGTGCCAGCAGCTTGACAGGGGCAGGGCCAGCTTTCTTT	CASSLTGAGPAFF
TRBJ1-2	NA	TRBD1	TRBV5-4	TGTGCCAGCAGCTTGCCGGGACAGGGTGGCGGCTACACCTTC	CASSLPGQGGGYTF
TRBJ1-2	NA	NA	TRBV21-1	TGTGCCAGCAACGACAGGGGAGAGTATGGCTACACCTTC	CASNDRGEYGYTF
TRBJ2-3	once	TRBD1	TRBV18	TGTGCCAGCTCACCGATGCAGGGGGCAACAGATACGCAGTATTTT	CASSPMQGATDTQYF
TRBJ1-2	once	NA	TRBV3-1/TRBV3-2	TGTGCCAGCAGCCCCGAACCGACTAGCTATGGCTACACCTTC	CASSPEPTSYGYTF
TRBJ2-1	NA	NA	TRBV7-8	TGTGCCACCGAACCTAATGTGGTTACTGAGCAGTTCTTC	CATEPNVVTEQFF
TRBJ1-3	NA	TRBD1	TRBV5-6	TGTGCCAGCAGCTTGGTACCCGGGACAGCCTCTGGAAACACCATATATTTT	CASSLVPGTASGNTIYF
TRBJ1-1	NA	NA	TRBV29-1	TGCAGCGTTACCACAGGTGGATCAGCTTTCTTT	CSVTTGGSAFF
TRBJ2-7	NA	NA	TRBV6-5	TGTGCCACCCAGTCCTCCTACGAGCAGTACTTC	CATQSSYEQYF
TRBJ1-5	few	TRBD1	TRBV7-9	TGTGCCAGCAGCTTCCTCGGGACAGGGGGGAATCAGCCCCAGCATTTT	CASSFLGTGGNQPQHF
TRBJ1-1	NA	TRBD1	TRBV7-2	TGTGCCAGCAGCTCTATGGGACAGGGGGCCGGGAACACTGAAGCTTTCTTT	CASSSMGQGAGNTEAFF
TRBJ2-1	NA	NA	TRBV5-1	TGCGCCAGCAGCTTGGTTCTGTACAATGAGCAGTTCTTC	CASSLVLYNEQFF
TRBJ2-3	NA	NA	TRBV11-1	TGTGCCAGCAGCGAAGCGCGGGGCACAGATACGCAGTATTTT	CASSEARGTDTQYF
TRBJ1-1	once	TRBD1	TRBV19	TGTGCCAGTAAAGGGGGCGGCACTGAAGCTTTCTTT	CASKGGGTEAFF
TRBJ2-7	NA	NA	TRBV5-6	TGTGCCAGCAGCTTGAGAGGGCTGGGGGAGCAGTACTTC	CASSLRGLGEQYF
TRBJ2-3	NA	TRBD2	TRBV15	TGTGCCACCAGCAGATGGGGGACTAGCGGGAAAAGCACAGATACGCAGTATTTT	CATSRWGTSGKSTDTQYF
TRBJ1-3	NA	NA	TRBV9	TGTGCCAGCAAGCCCAGGGCCGACTCTGGAAACACCATATATTTT	CASKPRADSGNTIYF
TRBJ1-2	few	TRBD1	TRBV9	TGTGCCAGCAGCGAGGGGACAGGACCTCCTAACTATGGCTACACCTTC	CASSEGTGPPNYGYTF
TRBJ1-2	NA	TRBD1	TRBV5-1	TGCGCCAGCAGCTTGGAGGGGGCGGAGGGCTACACCTTC	CASSLEGAEGYTF
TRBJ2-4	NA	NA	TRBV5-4	TGTGCCAGCAGCATGACTGGGGGCGGGGCCAAAAACATTCAGTACTTC	CASSMTGGGAKNIQYF
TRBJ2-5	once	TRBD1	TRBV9	TGTGCCAGCAGCGTAGGGGACAGGCGACAAGAGACCCAGTACTTC	CASSVGDRRQETQYF
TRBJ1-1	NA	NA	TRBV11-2	TGTGCCAGCAGCTCACCCTCCGGGACAAAAAACACTGAAGCTTTCTTT	CASSSPSGTKNTEAFF
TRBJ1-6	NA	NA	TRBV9	TGTGCCAGCAGCGTAGAGGACTTGGGGGGGGATAATTCACCCCTCCACTTT	CASSVEDLGGDNSPLHF
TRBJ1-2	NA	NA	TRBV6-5	TGTGCCAGCAGTTACTCCTTTGGGGGCCGGGGCTACACCTTC	CASSYSFGGRGYTF
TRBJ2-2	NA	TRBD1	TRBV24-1	TGTGCCATATGGACAGGGCCGGATTCGAACACCGGGGAGCTGTTTTTT	CAIWTGPDSNTGELFF
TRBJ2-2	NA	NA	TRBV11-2	TGTGCCAGCAGCCTCGGACAGACTGAGAACACCGGGGAGCTGTTTTTT	CASSLGQTENTGELFF
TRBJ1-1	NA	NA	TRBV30	TGTGCCTGGAGTGTGCTCCCAGGAAACACTGAAGCTTTCTTT	CAWSVLPGNTEAFF
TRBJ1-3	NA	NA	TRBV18	TGTGCCAGCTCACCATTCGGGGGCTCTGGAAACACCATATATTTT	CASSPFGGSGNTIYF
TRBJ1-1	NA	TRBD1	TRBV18	TGTGCCAGCTCACCCCGGACAGGAGACGTGAACACTGAAGCTTTCTTT	CASSPRTGDVNTEAFF
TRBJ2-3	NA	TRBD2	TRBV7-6	TGTGCCAGCAGCGCCTACATTAGCGGGGGGGGAACAGATACGCAGTATTTT	CASSAYISGGGTDTQYF
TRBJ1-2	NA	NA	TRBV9	TGTGCCAGCAGCGAAAGGACAGCCAGAGGCTACACCTTC	CASSERTARGYTF
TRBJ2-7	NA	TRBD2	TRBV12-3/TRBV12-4	TGTGCCAGCAGTTTTTTCGGGGGGAACGAGCAGTACTTC	CASSFFGGNEQYF
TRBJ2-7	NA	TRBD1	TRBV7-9	TGTGCCAGCAGCTTAACACGGACAGGGAAAGACTACGAGCAGTACTTC	CASSLTRTGKDYEQYF
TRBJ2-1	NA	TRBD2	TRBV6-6	TGTGCCAGCAGTTACTCGATAGCGGGGCGGGACAATGAGCAGTTCTTC	CASSYSIAGRDNEQFF
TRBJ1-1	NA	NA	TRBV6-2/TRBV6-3	TGTGCCAGCAGTTACCCGCCTGTCGGAGCTTTCTTT	CASSYPPVGAFF
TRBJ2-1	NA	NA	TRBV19	TGTGCCAGTAGTAGGGGCTCTTCCTACAATGAGCAGTTCTTC	CASSRGSSYNEQFF
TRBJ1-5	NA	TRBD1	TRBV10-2	TGCGCCAGCAGTGACAGGGGGATCCAGCCCCAGCATTTT	CASSDRGIQPQHF
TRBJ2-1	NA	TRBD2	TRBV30	TGTGCCTGGGTTTTAGCGGGGGGGGATGAGCAGTTCTTC	CAWVLAGGDEQFF
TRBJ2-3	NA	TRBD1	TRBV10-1	TGCGCCAGCCTACAGGGGGCTGGAAATACGCAGTATTTT	CASLQGAGNTQYF
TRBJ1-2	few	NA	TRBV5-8	TGTGCCAGCAGCGGGGGGAATGGCTACACCTTC	CASSGGNGYTF
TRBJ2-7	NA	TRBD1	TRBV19	TGTGCCAGTAGTATCGCGGACAGGCTCTACGAGCAGTACTTC	CASSIADRLYEQYF